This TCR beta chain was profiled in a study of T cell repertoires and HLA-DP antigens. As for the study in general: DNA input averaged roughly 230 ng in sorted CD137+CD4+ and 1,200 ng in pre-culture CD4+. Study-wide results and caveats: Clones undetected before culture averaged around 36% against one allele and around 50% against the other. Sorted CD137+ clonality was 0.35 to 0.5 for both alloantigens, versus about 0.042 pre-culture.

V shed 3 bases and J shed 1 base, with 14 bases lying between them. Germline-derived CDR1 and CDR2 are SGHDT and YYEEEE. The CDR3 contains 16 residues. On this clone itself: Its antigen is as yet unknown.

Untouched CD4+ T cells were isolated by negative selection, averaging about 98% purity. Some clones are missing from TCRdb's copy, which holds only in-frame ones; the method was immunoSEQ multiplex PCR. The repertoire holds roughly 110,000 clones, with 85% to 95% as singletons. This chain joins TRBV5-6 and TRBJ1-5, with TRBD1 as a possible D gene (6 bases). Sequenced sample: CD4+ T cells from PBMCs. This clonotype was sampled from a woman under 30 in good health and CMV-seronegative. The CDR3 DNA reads TGTGCCAGCAGCTACGGGGGGGGGCTGAGCAATCAGCCCCAGCATTTT. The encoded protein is CASSYGGGLSNQPQHF.